This TCR beta chain was profiled in a study of blood T cells in healthy people across ages. Study-level results: Estimates drawn from one million T cells were deemed to understate diversity.

A remark on this clonotype: Antigen unknown.

Healthy individuals of Caucasian origin from Russia, aged about 6 to 100, served as donors. Next came a second PCR, run for about 7 to 12 cycles, which used a sample-barcoded 5' primer along with a J-beta primer mix. TCRdb ran MiXCR on the 5' RACE reads and lists one entry per CDR3 protein. Of 650,000 to 1,000,000 distinct CDR3 sequences listed, 35% to 40% are singletons. The sequencing sample was made of blood. This clonotype was sampled from a young man in good health.

CDR3 amino acids: CSAREGTGLDTIYF. The CDR3 nucleotides are TGCAGTGCTAGAGAGGGCACAGGCCTGGACACCATATATTTT. V gene TRBV20-1 combines with J gene TRBJ1-3; D may be TRBD1 (5 bases). With 0 bases removed from V and 8 bases from J, the gap between germline ends came to 14 bases. The CDR3 length is 14 residues. Germline-derived CDR1 and CDR2 are DFQATT and SNEGSKA (reference sequence).